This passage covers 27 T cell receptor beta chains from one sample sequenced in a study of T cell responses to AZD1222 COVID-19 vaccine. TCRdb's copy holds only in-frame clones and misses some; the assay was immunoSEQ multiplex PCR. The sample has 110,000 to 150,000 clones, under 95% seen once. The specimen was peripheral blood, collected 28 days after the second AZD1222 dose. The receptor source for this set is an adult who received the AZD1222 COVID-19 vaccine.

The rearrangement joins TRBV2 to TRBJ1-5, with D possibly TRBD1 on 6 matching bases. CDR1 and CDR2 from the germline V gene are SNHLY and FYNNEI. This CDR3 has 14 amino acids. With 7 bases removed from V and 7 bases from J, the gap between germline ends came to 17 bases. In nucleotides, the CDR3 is TGTGCCAGCACCCAAGGGGGGGGCCGGCAGCCCCAGCATTTT. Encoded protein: CASTQGGGRQPQHF.

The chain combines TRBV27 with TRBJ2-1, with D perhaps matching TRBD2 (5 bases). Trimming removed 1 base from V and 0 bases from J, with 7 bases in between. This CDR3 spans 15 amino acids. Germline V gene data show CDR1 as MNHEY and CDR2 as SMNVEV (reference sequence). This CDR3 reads CASSLLGSSYNEQFF. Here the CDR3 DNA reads TGTGCCAGCAGTTTATTGGGGAGCTCCTACAATGAGCAGTTCTTC.

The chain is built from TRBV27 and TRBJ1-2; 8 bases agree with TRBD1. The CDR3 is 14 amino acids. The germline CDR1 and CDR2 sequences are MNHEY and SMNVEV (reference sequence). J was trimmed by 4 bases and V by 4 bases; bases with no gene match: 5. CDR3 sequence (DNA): TGTGCCAGCAGTTCCCGGACAGGGAGCTATGGCTACACCTTC. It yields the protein CASSSRTGSYGYTF.

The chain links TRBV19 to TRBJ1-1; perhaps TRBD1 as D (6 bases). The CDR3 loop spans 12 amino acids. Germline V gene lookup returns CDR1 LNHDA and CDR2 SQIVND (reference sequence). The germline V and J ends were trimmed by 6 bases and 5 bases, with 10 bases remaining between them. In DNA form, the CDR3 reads TGTGCCAGTAGAAAACAGGGAACTGAAGCTTTCTTT. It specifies CASRKQGTEAFF.

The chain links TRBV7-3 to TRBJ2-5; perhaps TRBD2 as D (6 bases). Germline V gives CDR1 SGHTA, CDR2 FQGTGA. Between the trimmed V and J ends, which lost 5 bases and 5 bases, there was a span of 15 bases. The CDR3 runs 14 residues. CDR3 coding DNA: TGTGCCAGCAGCCCGGGGACTCCGGGGGAGACCCAGTACTTC. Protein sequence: CASSPGTPGETQYF.

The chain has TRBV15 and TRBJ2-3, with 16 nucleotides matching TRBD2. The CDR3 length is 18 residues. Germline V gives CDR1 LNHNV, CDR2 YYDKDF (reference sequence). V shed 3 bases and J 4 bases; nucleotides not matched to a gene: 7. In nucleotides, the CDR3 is TGTGCCACCAGCAGCGGGGGACTAGCGGGAGGGGGCGCAGATACGCAGTATTTT. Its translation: CATSSGGLAGGGADTQYF.

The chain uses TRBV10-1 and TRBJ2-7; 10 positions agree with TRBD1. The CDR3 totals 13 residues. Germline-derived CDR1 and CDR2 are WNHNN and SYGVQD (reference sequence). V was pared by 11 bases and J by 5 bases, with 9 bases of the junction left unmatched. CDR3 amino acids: CAPKGQGLDEQYF. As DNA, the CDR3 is TGCGCCCCCAAGGGACAGGGGCTGGACGAGCAGTACTTC.

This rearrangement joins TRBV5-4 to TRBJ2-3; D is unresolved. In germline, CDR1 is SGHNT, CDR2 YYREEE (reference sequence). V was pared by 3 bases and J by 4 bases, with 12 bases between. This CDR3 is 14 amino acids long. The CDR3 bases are TGTGCCAGCAGCTCTGAGGTTAACGCAGATACGCAGTATTTT. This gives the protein CASSSEVNADTQYF. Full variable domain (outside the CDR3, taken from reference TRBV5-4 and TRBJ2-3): ETGVTQSPTHLIKTRGQQVTLRCSSQSGHNTVSWYQQALGQGPQFIFQYYREEENGRGNFPPRFSGLQFPNYSSELNVNALELDDSALYLCASSSEVNADTQYFGPGTRLTVL.

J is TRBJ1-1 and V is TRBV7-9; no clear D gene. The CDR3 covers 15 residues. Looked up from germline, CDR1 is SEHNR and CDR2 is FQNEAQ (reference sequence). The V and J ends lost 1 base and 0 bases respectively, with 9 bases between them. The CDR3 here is CASSLGWSLNTEAFF. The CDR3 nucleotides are TGTGCCAGCAGCTTAGGTTGGTCGTTGAACACTGAAGCTTTCTTT.

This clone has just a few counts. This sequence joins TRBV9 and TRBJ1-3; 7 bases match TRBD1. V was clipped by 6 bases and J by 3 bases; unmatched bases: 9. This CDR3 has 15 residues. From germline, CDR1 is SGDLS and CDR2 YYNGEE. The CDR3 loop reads CASTREGQSGNTIYF. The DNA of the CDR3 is TGTGCCAGCACACGGGAGGGACAGAGTGGAAACACCATATATTTT.

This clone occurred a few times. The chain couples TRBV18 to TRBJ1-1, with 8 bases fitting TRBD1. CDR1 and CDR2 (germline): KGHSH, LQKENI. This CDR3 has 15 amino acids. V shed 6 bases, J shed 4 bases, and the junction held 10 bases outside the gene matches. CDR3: CASSTAGGAGTEAFF. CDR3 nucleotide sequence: TGTGCCAGCTCGACTGCAGGGGGCGCGGGCACTGAAGCTTTCTTT.

As DNA, the CDR3 is TGCAGCGTTGCTTGGAGCGGCTATGACACTGAAGCTTTCTTT. Its protein product is CSVAWSGYDTEAFF. The chain has TRBV29-1 and TRBJ1-1; D is ambiguous. CDR1 is SQVTM, CDR2 ANQGSEA, per germline. The CDR3 is 14 residues long. V was clipped by 4 bases and J by 3 bases, with 15 bases between them.

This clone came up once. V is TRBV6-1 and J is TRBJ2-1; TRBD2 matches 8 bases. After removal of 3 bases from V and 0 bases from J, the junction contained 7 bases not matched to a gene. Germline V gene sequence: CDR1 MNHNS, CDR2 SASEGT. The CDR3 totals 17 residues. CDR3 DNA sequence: TGTGCCAGCAGTGATAAATTCGGGGGGGCCTCCTACAATGAGCAGTTCTTC. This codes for CASSDKFGGASYNEQFF.

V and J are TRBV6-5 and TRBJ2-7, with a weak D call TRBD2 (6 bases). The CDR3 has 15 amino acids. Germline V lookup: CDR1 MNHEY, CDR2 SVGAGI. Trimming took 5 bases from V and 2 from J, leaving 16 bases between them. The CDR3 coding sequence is TGTGCCAGCAGTAAAAGGGACTTGATTACCTACGAGCAGTACTTC. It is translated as CASSKRDLITYEQYF.

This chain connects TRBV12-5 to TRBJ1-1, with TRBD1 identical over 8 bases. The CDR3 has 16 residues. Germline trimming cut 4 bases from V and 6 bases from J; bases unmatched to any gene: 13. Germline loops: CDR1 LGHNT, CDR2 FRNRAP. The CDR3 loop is CASGSQLDRVTAEAFF. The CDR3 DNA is TGTGCTAGTGGTTCGCAGCTGGACAGGGTAACGGCTGAAGCTTTCTTT.

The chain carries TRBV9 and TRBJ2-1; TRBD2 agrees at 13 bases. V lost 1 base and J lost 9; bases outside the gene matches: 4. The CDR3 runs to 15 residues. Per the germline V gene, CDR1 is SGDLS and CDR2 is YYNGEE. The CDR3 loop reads CASSVTGLAGSEQFF. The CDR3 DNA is TGTGCCAGCAGCGTAACGGGACTAGCGGGATCTGAGCAGTTCTTC. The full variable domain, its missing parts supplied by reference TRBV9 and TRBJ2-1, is DSGVTQTPKHLITATGQRVTLRCSPRSGDLSVYWYQQSLDQGLQFLIQYYNGEERAKGNILERFSAQQFPDLHSELNLSSLELGDSALYFCASSVTGLAGSEQFFGPGTRLTVL.

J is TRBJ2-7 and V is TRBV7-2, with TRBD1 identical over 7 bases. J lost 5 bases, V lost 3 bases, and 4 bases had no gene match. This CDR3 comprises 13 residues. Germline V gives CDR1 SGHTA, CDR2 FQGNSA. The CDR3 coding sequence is TGTGCCAGCAGCTTGACAGGGCGACACGAGCAGTACTTC. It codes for CASSLTGRHEQYF.

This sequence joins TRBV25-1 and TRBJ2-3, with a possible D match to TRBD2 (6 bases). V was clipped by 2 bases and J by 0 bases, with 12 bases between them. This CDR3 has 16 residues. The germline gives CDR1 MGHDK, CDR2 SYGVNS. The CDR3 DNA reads TGTGCCAGCAGTGAAATCTCCGGGACTAGCACAGATACGCAGTATTTT. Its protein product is CASSEISGTSTDTQYF. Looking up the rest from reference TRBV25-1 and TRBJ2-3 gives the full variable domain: EADIYQTPRYLVIGTGKKITLECSQTMGHDKMYWYQQDPGMELHLIHYSYGVNSTEKGDLSSESTVSRIRTEHFPLTLESARPSHTSQYLCASSEISGTSTDTQYFGPGTRLTVL.

In DNA form, the CDR3 reads TGTGCCACCAGCGGGGGGACAGGGGGCAGGGTCCTCACAGATACGCAGTATTTT. Translation gives CATSGGTGGRVLTDTQYF. The chain is built from TRBV15 and TRBJ2-3; 12 bases match TRBD1. J lost 2 bases, V lost 5 bases, and 11 bases had no gene match. This CDR3 has 18 residues. Per germline, CDR1 LNHNV and CDR2 YYDKDF (reference sequence).

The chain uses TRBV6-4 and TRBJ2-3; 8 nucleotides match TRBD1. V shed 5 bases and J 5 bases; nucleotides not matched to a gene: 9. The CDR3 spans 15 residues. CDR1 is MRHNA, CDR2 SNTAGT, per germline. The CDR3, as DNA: TGTGCCAGCAGTCCTCTCCCCAGGGGGCGAGATACGCAGTATTTT. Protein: CASSPLPRGRDTQYF.

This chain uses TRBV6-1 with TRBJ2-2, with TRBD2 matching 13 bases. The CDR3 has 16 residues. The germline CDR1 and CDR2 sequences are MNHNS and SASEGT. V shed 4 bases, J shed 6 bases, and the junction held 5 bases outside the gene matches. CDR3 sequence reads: CASSAGLAGVPGELFF. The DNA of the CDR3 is TGTGCCAGCAGTGCAGGACTAGCGGGAGTTCCCGGGGAGCTGTTTTTT.

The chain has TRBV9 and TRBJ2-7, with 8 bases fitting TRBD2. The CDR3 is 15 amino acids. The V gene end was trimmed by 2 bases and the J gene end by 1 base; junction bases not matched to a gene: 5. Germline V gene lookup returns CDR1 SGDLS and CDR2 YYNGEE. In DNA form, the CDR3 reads TGTGCCAGCAGCGTCGGACTAGCCTCGTCCTACGAGCAGTACTTC. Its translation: CASSVGLASSYEQYF.

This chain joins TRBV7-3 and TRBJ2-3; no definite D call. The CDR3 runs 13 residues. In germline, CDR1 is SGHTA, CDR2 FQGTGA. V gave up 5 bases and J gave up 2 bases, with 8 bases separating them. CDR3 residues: CASSPSVTDTQYF. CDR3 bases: TGTGCCAGCAGCCCATCCGTCACAGATACGCAGTATTTT.

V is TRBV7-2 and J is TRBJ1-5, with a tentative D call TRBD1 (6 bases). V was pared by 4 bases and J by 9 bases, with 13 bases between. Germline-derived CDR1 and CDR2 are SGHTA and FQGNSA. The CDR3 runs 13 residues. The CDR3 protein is CASSWDTRWPQHF. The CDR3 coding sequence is TGTGCCAGCAGCTGGGACACCCGCTGGCCCCAGCATTTT.

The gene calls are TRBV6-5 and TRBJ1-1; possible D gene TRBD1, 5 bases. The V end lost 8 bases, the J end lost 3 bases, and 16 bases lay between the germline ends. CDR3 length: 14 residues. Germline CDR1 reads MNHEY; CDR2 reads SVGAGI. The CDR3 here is CASFDSGGYTEAFF. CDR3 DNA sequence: TGTGCCAGCTTCGACTCGGGGGGTTACACTGAAGCTTTCTTT.

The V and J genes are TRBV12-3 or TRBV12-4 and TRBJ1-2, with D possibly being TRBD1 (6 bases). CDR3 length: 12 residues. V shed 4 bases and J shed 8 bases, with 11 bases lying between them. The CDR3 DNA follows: TGTGCCAGCAGTTGGGACATACGAGGCTACACCTTC. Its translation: CASSWDIRGYTF.

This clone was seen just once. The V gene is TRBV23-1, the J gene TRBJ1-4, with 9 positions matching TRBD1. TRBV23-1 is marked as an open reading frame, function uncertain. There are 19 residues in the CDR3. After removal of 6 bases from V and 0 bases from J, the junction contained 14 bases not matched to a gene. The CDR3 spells CASRCPGQGSLATNEKLFF. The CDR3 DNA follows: TGCGCCAGCAGATGCCCGGGACAGGGTTCCCTTGCAACTAATGAAAAACTGTTTTTT.